The entry below describes one TCR beta chain. Per the original data handling: Amplification with reference gene primers provided the estimates of nucleated cell counts. Sequencing was performed with immunoSEQ multiplex PCR; in TCRdb, only in-frame clones are kept and a portion is missing. The DNA was the basis for D and trimming; V, J and clone size are from that table. The table includes under 250,000 clones, around 88% detected once. The germline V and J ends were trimmed by 4 bases and 0 bases, with 21 bases remaining between them. Germline V gene sequence: CDR1 SNHLY, CDR2 FYNNEI. This CDR3 region has 18 residues. These data are taken from a study of blood T cell repertoires in COVID-19. Study in general: Material from acute and convalescent COVID-19 was sourced from the United States, Italy and Spain.

What was sequenced was peripheral blood. The chain has TRBV2 and TRBJ1-1; D unresolved. The sequence derives from a man older than 75 with acute or convalescent COVID-19. CDR3 sequence: CASSGPAPGWPMNTEAFF. The CDR3 DNA follows: TGTGCCAGCAGTGGCCCTGCTCCGGGGTGGCCTATGAACACTGAAGCTTTCTTT.